Each of the 24 T cell receptor beta chains below was sequenced from the same sample in a study of early stage breast cancer tumors (dated 2017 in TCRdb). Libraries were constructed by the immunoSEQ multiplex PCR assay. TCRdb took over this immuneACCESS table, retaining in-frame rearrangements with V and J assigned. Such tables are incomplete; in checked studies, under half of the missing clones stem from an unresolved V gene, and the remainder is unexplained. The sample records some 10,000 clones, about three quarters of which are singletons. The top ten hold roughly a fifth of the sample. Sequenced: breast tumor tissue. The receptors were gathered from a person aged 40 to 50 with breast cancer.

This clone occurred a few times. The chain employs TRBV7-9 and TRBJ1-5, with D possibly matching TRBD1 (6 bases). Germline assignment: CDR1 SEHNR and CDR2 FQNEAQ (reference sequence). CDR3 size: 15 residues. V was clipped by 5 bases and J by 0 bases, with 11 bases between them. Here the CDR3 DNA reads TGTGCCAGCAGCGAGGACAGTCATAGCAATCAGCCCCAGCATTTT. Amino acid sequence: CASSEDSHSNQPQHF.

The chain has TRBV4-1 and TRBJ1-5, with D tentatively TRBD1 (6 bases). The CDR3 runs 15 residues. Germline assignment: CDR1 MGHRA and CDR2 YSYEKL. The germline V and J ends were trimmed by 0 bases and 7 bases, with 13 bases remaining between them. The DNA of the CDR3 is TGCGCCAGCAGCCAAGAACCGGGACAAAAACAGCCCCAGCATTTT. Translation: CASSQEPGQKQPQHF.

J is TRBJ2-1 and V is TRBV5-1; 13 nucleotides agree with TRBD2. Germline trimming cut 3 bases from V and 0 bases from J; bases unmatched to any gene: 3. The length of the CDR3 is 17 residues. Germline CDR1 reads SGHRS; CDR2 reads YFSETQ. The CDR3 is CASSSGLAGVSYNEQFF. CDR3 bases: TGCGCCAGCAGCTCCGGACTAGCGGGAGTCTCCTACAATGAGCAGTTCTTC.

This clone has more than one count but fewer than ten. The chain combines TRBV5-7 with TRBJ2-5, with D possibly being TRBD1 or TRBD2 (5 bases each). Being an ORF, TRBV5-7 has a function that is uncertain. This CDR3 comprises 14 residues. Trimming pared 1 base from V and 5 bases from J, leaving 12 bases between. CDR3 nucleotides: TGTGCCAGCAGCTTGAGATTGGGACCCGAGACCCAGTACTTC. It is translated as CASSLRLGPETQYF.

A note on this clone: An end of the junction differs from the germline gene, which may be a read error. V usage is TRBV2 and J usage is TRBJ2-5; 7 nucleotides line up with TRBD1. The germline V gene encodes CDR1 SNHLY and CDR2 FYNNEI. This CDR3 contains 13 residues. The CDR3 loop is CASSDQGVEGYNF. CDR3 sequence (DNA): TGTGCCAGCAGTGATCAGGGGGTTGAAGGATACAACTTC.

By share of the sample, this clone is large. CDR3 amino acids: CASSGRGAGTQYF. Written as DNA, the CDR3 is TGTGCCAGTAGCGGGAGGGGGGCTGGGACCCAGTACTTC. The rearrangement links TRBV19 to TRBJ2-5; 8 bases line up with TRBD2. Germline V gene lookup returns CDR1 LNHDA and CDR2 SQIVND (reference sequence). V trimming: 6 bases; J trimming: 7 bases; junction bases outside the gene matches: 7. The CDR3 loop spans 13 amino acids. Looking up the rest from reference TRBV19 and TRBJ2-5 gives the full variable domain: DGGITQSPKYLFRKEGQNVTLSCEQNLNHDAMYWYRQDPGQGLRLIYYSQIVNDFQKGDIAEGYSVSREKKESFPLTVTSAQKNPTAFYLCASSGRGAGTQYFGPGTRLLVL.

The chain has TRBV28 and TRBJ1-1; TRBD1 matches 7 bases. There are 15 residues in the CDR3. After removal of 2 bases from V and 6 bases from J, the junction contained 9 bases not matched to a gene. Germline V CDR1 and CDR2: MDHEN, SYDVKM. The CDR3: CASSLQNRGWAEAFF. The CDR3 DNA reads as TGTGCCAGCAGTTTACAAAACAGGGGTTGGGCTGAAGCTTTCTTT.

The gene calls are TRBV29-1 and TRBJ2-1, with D possibly being TRBD2 (6 bases). Trimming removed 7 bases from V and 9 bases from J, with 16 bases in between. In germline, CDR1 is SQVTM, CDR2 ANQGSEA. This CDR3 is built from 12 residues. For the CDR3, the DNA is TGCAGCGCTAACGTCGGGAGTGGTGAGCAGTTCTTC. Translating it yields CSANVGSGEQFF.

V gene TRBV11-1 combines with J gene TRBJ1-4; 7 nucleotides align to TRBD1. Germline CDR1 SGHAT, CDR2 FQDESV (reference sequence). V gave up 4 bases and J gave up 5 bases; unmatched junction bases: 4. This CDR3 contains 14 residues. This chain's CDR3 is CASSSTGRNEKLFF. The CDR3 nucleotides read TGTGCCAGCAGCTCGACAGGGAGGAATGAAAAACTGTTTTTT.

The chain recombines TRBV9 with TRBJ2-2; 12 bases fit TRBD2. V was clipped by 0 bases and J by 4 bases; unmatched bases: 1. Germline CDR1 is SGDLS and CDR2 is YYNGEE. The length of the CDR3 is 16 residues. CDR3 region: CASSVGLAGATGELFF. In nucleotides, the CDR3 is TGTGCCAGCAGCGTAGGACTAGCGGGAGCCACCGGGGAGCTGTTTTTT. The full variable domain, in which reference TRBV9 and TRBJ2-2 provide the parts outside the CDR3, is DSGVTQTPKHLITATGQRVTLRCSPRSGDLSVYWYQQSLDQGLQFLIQYYNGEERAKGNILERFSAQQFPDLHSELNLSSLELGDSALYFCASSVGLAGATGELFFGEGSRLTVL.

This clone is a singleton in its sample. This chain links TRBV6-1 with TRBJ2-1, with a weak D call TRBD2 (5 bases). Trimming removed 4 bases at V and 3 bases at J, with 13 bases between. Germline assignment: CDR1 MNHNS and CDR2 SASEGT. The CDR3 is 15 residues long. CDR3 nucleotide sequence: TGTGCCAGCAGTGGGCTTGCGGGCTACTACAATGAGCAGTTCTTC. Its translation is CASSGLAGYYNEQFF.

The CDR3 DNA sequence: TGTGCCAGCAGTTACGAGACAGGGGGCGAGCAGTACTTC. Translation: CASSYETGGEQYF. J is TRBJ2-7 and V is TRBV6-5; 9 nucleotides align to TRBD1. The CDR3 loop spans 13 amino acids. Unmatched junction bases numbered 2, after V lost 2 bases and J lost 6 bases. The V gene's germline CDR1 is MNHEY and CDR2 SVGAGI.

The rearrangement joins TRBV21-1 to TRBJ1-2. TRBV21-1 is termed a pseudogene. The CDR3 totals 11 residues. CDR3 nucleotides: TGTGCCAGCCCGGACCATTATGGCTACACCTTC. Its protein is CASPDHYGYTF.

The rearrangement joins TRBV19 to TRBJ2-7; D might be TRBD1 (6 bases). Germline V lookup: CDR1 LNHDA, CDR2 SQIVND (reference sequence). With 6 bases removed from V and 3 bases from J, the gap between germline ends came to 21 bases. This CDR3 has 16 residues. The CDR3 nucleotides are TGTGCCAGTAGCCCTGTTGGGGACAAGGGAAGCTACGAGCAGTACTTC. Translation gives CASSPVGDKGSYEQYF.

This chain uses TRBV6-6 with TRBJ2-1; D could derive from TRBD1 or TRBD2 (5 bases each). Germline assignment: CDR1 MNHNY and CDR2 SVGAGI (reference sequence). The CDR3 loop spans 14 amino acids. The V end was cut by 6 bases, the J end by 5 bases, with 14 bases between. CDR3 residues: CASRPGTHNNEQFF. CDR3 DNA: TGTGCCAGCAGGCCCGGGACCCATAACAATGAGCAGTTCTTC.

This chain links TRBV7-9 with TRBJ1-3, with D possibly TRBD1 on 6 matching bases. Germline V gene lookup returns CDR1 SEHNR and CDR2 FQNEAQ (reference sequence). CDR3 length: 19 residues. V lost 2 bases, J lost 0 bases, and 20 bases lay in between. This chain's CDR3 is CASSLYSSRGQFSGNTIYF. The CDR3 DNA is TGTGCCAGCAGCTTATATTCTTCCCGAGGACAGTTCTCTGGAAACACCATATATTTT.

The chain uses TRBV4-1 and TRBJ2-2, with D perhaps matching TRBD2 (6 bases). From germline, CDR1 is MGHRA and CDR2 YSYEKL. CDR3 length: 18 amino acids. V was shortened by 1 base and J by 3 bases, with 18 bases between the two germline ends. As DNA, the CDR3 is TGCGCCAGCAGCCAAGTTGTGTGGAAGGAGGGAGACACCGGGGAGCTGTTTTTT. This sequence encodes CASSQVVWKEGDTGELFF.

This chain uses TRBV30 with TRBJ1-1, with a tentative D call TRBD1 (6 bases). The CDR3 consists of 13 residues. Trimming stripped 0 bases from V and 5 bases from J, with 10 bases between. Germline V gene data show CDR1 as GTSNPN and CDR2 as SVGIG (reference sequence). DNA for the CDR3: TGTGCCTGGAGTGTAGAGGGGGTTACTGAAGCTTTCTTT. Translating gives CAWSVEGVTEAFF. Filled out from reference TRBV30 and TRBJ1-1, the complete variable domain reads SQTIHQWPATLVQPVGSPLSLECTVEGTSNPNLYWYRQAAGRGLQLLFYSVGIGQISSEVPQNLSASRPQDRQFILSSKKLLLSDSGFYLCAWSVEGVTEAFFGQGTRLTVV.

This clone came up a few times. The chain joins TRBV11-2 to TRBJ2-1; 8 bases match TRBD2. V lost 3 bases and J lost 2; bases outside the gene matches: 3. The germline gives CDR1 SGHAT, CDR2 FQNNGV. This CDR3 is 15 amino acids long. CDR3 sequence: CASSLLAGTYNEQFF. CDR3 in DNA: TGTGCCAGCAGCTTGCTAGCGGGTACCTACAATGAGCAGTTCTTC. Together with reference TRBV11-2 and TRBJ2-1, the CDR3 gives the full variable domain: EAGVAQSPRYKIIEKRQSVAFWCNPISGHATLYWYQQILGQGPKLLIQFQNNGVVDDSQLPKDRFSAERLKGVDSTLKIQPAKLEDSAVYLCASSLLAGTYNEQFFGPGTRLTVL.

This sequence joins TRBV11-2 and TRBJ2-1; 11 bases fit TRBD2. CDR1 is SGHAT and CDR2 is FQNNGV in the germline V gene. The CDR3 is 16 amino acids. The V and J ends lost 5 bases and 1 base, in that order; junction bases with no gene match: 4. The CDR3 region is CASSASGRPSYNEQFF. CDR3 DNA sequence: TGTGCCAGCAGCGCTAGCGGGAGGCCATCCTACAATGAGCAGTTCTTC. Filled out from reference TRBV11-2 and TRBJ2-1, the complete variable domain reads EAGVAQSPRYKIIEKRQSVAFWCNPISGHATLYWYQQILGQGPKLLIQFQNNGVVDDSQLPKDRFSAERLKGVDSTLKIQPAKLEDSAVYLCASSASGRPSYNEQFFGPGTRLTVL.

V usage is TRBV7-3 and J usage is TRBJ1-2; possible D gene TRBD1, 6 bases. Germline V lookup: CDR1 SGHTA, CDR2 FQGTGA. The CDR3 sequence is 15 residues long. Trimming pared 3 bases from V and 7 bases from J, leaving 18 bases between. CDR3 region: CASSFDRSMVVGYTF. The DNA for the CDR3 is TGTGCCAGCAGCTTCGACAGGTCAATGGTCGTTGGCTACACCTTC. Supplemented by reference TRBV7-3 and TRBJ1-2, the full variable domain reads GAGVSQTPSNKVTEKGKYVELRCDPISGHTALYWYRQSLGQGPEFLIYFQGTGAADDSGLPNDRFFAVRPEGSVSTLKIQRTERGDSAVYLCASSFDRSMVVGYTFGSGTRLTVV.

The sample holds one count of this clone. V gene TRBV27 combines with J gene TRBJ2-2; D unresolved. Germline CDR1 MNHEY, CDR2 SMNVEV (reference sequence). This CDR3 has 12 residues. Trimming stripped 6 bases from V and 5 bases from J, with 7 bases between. CDR3 in DNA: TGTGCCAGCAGCCAGATTACCGGGGAGCTGTTTTTT. Translating gives CASSQITGELFF.

DNA of the CDR3: TGTGCCAGCTTGAAGCCTGGATCAGATACGCAGTATTTT. Translated, it gives CASLKPGSDTQYF. V is TRBV6-6 and J is TRBJ2-3, with no clear D. The CDR3 covers 13 residues. The germline gives CDR1 MNHNY, CDR2 SVGAGI (reference sequence). V was shortened by 8 bases and J by 4 bases, with 13 bases between the two germline ends.

V and J are TRBV30 and TRBJ2-1; TRBD2 matches 10 bases. Germline V CDR1 and CDR2: GTSNPN, SVGIG (reference sequence). CDR3 size: 15 residues. V was clipped by 0 bases and J by 7 bases; unmatched bases: 6. CDR3 region: CAWSVPAGGRNEQFF. Written as DNA, the CDR3 is TGTGCCTGGAGTGTTCCAGCGGGAGGGCGTAATGAGCAGTTCTTC.